The TCR beta chain under discussion was sequenced for a study of memory CD8 T cells in hepatitis C reinfection. Study-wide context: A couple of donors cleared primary HCV but became chronic after reinfection. Study outcomes and limitations: Only a handful of donors prevented definitive conclusions about public clonotypes.

The germline gives CDR1 SGHAT, CDR2 FQNNGV. CDR3 size: 14 residues. V was trimmed by 5 bases and J by 4 bases, leaving 12 bases between them. Time point described: pre-reinfection, 55 to 20 weeks before reinfection detection. The sorted cells went straight to TCR sequencing with no prior in vitro expansion. Donors came from people who inject drugs enrolled in HEPCO, Canada. Points on this clone: What it recognizes is unknown.

Data came from immunoSEQ multiplex PCR; TCRdb stores just in-frame clones and leaves some out. The sample lists tens of thousands of clones; approximately 89% were seen once. Sequencing was performed on naive CD8+ T cells sorted from blood. The rearrangement links TRBV11-2 to TRBJ1-5, with a tentative D call TRBD1 (5 bases). The TCR sequence derives from a man between 18 and 29 years old with hepatitis C virus infection. The CDR3 DNA reads TGTGCCAGCAGCCCTGGGGGGGGGAATCAGCCCCAGCATTTT. It translates to CASSPGGGNQPQHF.